The source of this T cell receptor beta chain is a study of shared clonotypes between healthy human individuals. Study donors comprised healthy, HIV-negative adults devoid of recent acute infection or vaccination. From germline, CDR1 is SGHDT and CDR2 YYEEEE. Trimming at V came to 4 bases and at J to 1 base, leaving 4 bases not matched to a gene. The CDR3 runs 14 residues. Method: immunoSEQ multiplex PCR; TCRdb's copy keeps in-frame clones and lacks some. The sample shows roughly 320,000 clones, around 86% of them seen only once. This TCR was sampled from a young man in good health. The chain is built from TRBV5-6 and TRBJ1-1, with TRBD1 identical over 7 bases. The sample taken for sequencing was memory CD8+ T cells sorted from blood. Indicated subset: CD45RO+ cells pooled with CCR7-negative TemRA cells. DNA for the CDR3: TGTGCCAGCAGCACAGGACAGGAGAACACTGAAGCTTTCTTT. It translates to CASSTGQENTEAFF.